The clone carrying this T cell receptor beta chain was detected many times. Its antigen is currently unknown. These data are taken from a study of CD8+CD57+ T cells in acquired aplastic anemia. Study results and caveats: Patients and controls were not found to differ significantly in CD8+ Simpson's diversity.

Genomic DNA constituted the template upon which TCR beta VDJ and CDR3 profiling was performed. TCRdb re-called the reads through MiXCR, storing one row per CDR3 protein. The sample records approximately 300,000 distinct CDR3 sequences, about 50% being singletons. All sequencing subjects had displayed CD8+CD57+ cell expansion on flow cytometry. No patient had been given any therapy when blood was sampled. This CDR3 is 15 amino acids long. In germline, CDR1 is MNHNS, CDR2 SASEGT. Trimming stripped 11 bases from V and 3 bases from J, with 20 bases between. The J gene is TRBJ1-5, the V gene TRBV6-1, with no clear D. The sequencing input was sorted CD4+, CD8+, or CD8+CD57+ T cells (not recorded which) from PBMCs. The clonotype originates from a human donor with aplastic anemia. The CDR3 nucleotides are TGTGCCTCGGGCCGTTCTGGTCCAACCAATCAGCCCCAGCATTTT. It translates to CASGRSGPTNQPQHF.